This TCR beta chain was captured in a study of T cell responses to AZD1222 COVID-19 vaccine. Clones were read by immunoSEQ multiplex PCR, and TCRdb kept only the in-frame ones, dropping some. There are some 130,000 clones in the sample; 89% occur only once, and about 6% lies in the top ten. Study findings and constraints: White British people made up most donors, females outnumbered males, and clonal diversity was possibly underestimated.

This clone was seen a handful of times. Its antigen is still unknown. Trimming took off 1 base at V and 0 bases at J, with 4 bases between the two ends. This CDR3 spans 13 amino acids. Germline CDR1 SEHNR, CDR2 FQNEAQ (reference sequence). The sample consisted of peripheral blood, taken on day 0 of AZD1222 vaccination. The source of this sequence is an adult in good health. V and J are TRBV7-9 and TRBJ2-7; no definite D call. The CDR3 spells CASSLDDSYEQYF. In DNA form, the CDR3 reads TGTGCCAGCAGCTTAGACGACTCCTACGAGCAGTACTTC.